The 18 T cell receptor beta chains presented below share a single source sample, sequenced in a study of vaccination and CD4 T cells after COVID-19. The Oncomine TCR Beta short-read assay was what sequenced the DNA obtained from cultured CD4+ T cells. MiXCR, run by TCRdb on the PCR reads, gives a single entry per CDR3 protein. This sample has some 5,000 distinct CDR3 sequences, with 60% to 80% found just once. The treatment: roughly nine-day PBMC culture with coronavirus spike peptide pools or control peptides (ViraFEST assay). These receptors are not linked to any known antigen. Sample: CD4+ T cells from blood, cultured in vitro. The receptors shown here come from a human donor who had recovered from COVID-19.

This clonotype was seen a handful of times. This chain connects TRBV25-1 to TRBJ1-2; D is unclear. This CDR3 comprises 14 residues. Trimming stripped 3 bases from V and 8 bases from J, with 16 bases between. The V gene's germline CDR1 is MGHDK and CDR2 SYGVNS. CDR3 DNA sequence: TGTGCCAGCAGTGAGCCCGGGAGGGTGGGAGGCTACACCTTC. Translation gives CASSEPGRVGGYTF.

This clonotype was seen a handful of times. This chain connects TRBV11-2 to TRBJ1-2; perhaps TRBD1 as D (5 bases). Germline V lookup: CDR1 SGHAT, CDR2 FQNNGV. The CDR3 sequence is 14 residues long. V was cut by 5 bases and J by 6 bases, with 16 bases left in between. CDR3 DNA sequence: TGTGCCAGCAGCCTTGGGACGGCTGTCCATGGCTACACCTTC. It yields the protein CASSLGTAVHGYTF.

The chain joins TRBV30 to TRBJ1-2, with a weak D call TRBD1 (5 bases). This CDR3 has 12 residues. V was shortened by 4 bases and J by 4 bases, with 10 bases between the two germline ends. CDR1 and CDR2 from the germline V gene are GTSNPN and SVGIG (reference sequence). DNA of the CDR3: TGTGCCTGGAAGGGGAAGGGCTATGGCTACACCTTC. The encoded protein is CAWKGKGYGYTF.

The chain has TRBV29-1 and TRBJ1-2; 11 nucleotides align to TRBD1. The CDR3 has 13 amino acids. The germline gives CDR1 SQVTM, CDR2 ANQGSEA. Germline trimming cut 8 bases from V and 7 bases from J; bases unmatched to any gene: 9. CDR3 in amino acids: CSSTGTGGSGYTF. CDR3 DNA: TGCAGCTCCACCGGGACAGGGGGATCTGGCTACACCTTC.

This clonotype was detected once. The V call is TRBV4-3, the J call TRBJ1-2; D remains ambiguous. Germline V gene sequence: CDR1 LGHNA, CDR2 YSLEER. The CDR3 extends over 15 amino acids. V was pared by 0 bases and J by 5 bases, with 13 bases between. Here the CDR3 reads CASSQDWTGGYGYTF. The DNA of the CDR3 is TGCGCCAGCAGCCAAGACTGGACGGGAGGTTATGGCTACACCTTC.

V gene TRBV20-1 combines with J gene TRBJ1-5; tentatively, D is TRBD1 (5 bases). The CDR3 contains 12 residues. The germline CDR1 and CDR2 sequences are DFQATT and SNEGSKA (reference sequence). The ends were cut back, 3 bases at V and 5 bases at J, with 8 bases in the middle. The CDR3 DNA follows: TGCAGTGCTAGTTTAGGGGATCAGCCCCAGCATTTT. This sequence encodes CSASLGDQPQHF.

This clonotype was seen only once. The genes are TRBV7-8 and TRBJ2-3; 11 nucleotides line up with TRBD2. This CDR3 spans 15 amino acids. The germline V gene has CDR1 SGHVS and CDR2 FQNEAQ. V shed 3 bases, J shed 5 bases, and the junction held 4 bases outside the gene matches. The CDR3 reads CASSFPSGGLDTQYF. CDR3 bases: TGTGCCAGCAGCTTCCCTAGCGGGGGGTTAGATACGCAGTATTTT.

This chain links TRBV6-5 with TRBJ2-7; 8 nucleotides align to TRBD1. The CDR3 consists of 12 residues. V shed 2 bases, J shed 10 bases, and the junction held 4 bases outside the gene matches. CDR1 and CDR2 from the germline V gene are MNHEY and SVGAGI. The CDR3 loop reads CASSYPGQGQYF. In DNA form, the CDR3 reads TGTGCCAGCAGTTACCCCGGACAGGGCCAGTACTTC.

The rearrangement links TRBV6-5 to TRBJ2-3, with D uncertain. The CDR3 has 17 amino acids. Germline CDR1 is MNHEY and CDR2 is SVGAGI. Trimming removed 4 bases from V and 0 bases from J, with 17 bases in between. CDR3 in amino acids: CASSWTNGPSSTDTQYF. The DNA of the CDR3 is TGTGCCAGCAGTTGGACGAACGGGCCCTCTAGCACAGATACGCAGTATTTT.

The chain has TRBV6-5 and TRBJ1-2, with D possibly matching TRBD1 (5 bases). The CDR3 runs to 15 residues. V was clipped by 2 bases and J by 5 bases, with 15 bases between them. CDR1 is MNHEY and CDR2 is SVGAGI in the germline V gene. Here the CDR3 DNA reads TGTGCCAGCAGTTACCTACGAGAGGGGAGATATGGCTACACCTTC. Amino acids: CASSYLREGRYGYTF.

The CDR3 nucleotides read TGTGCCAGCAGTTGGGACGAGTCCTATGGCTACACCTTC. Translated, it gives CASSWDESYGYTF. The V gene is TRBV12-3 or TRBV12-4, the J gene TRBJ1-2; a weak D match, TRBD1 (5 bases). Trimming shortened V by 4 bases and J by 4 bases, and 10 bases separated the two germline ends. CDR3 size: 13 residues.

The V gene is TRBV6-5, the J gene TRBJ2-3; TRBD1 might be the D (5 bases). Trimming took 2 bases from V and 11 from J, leaving 11 bases between them. The CDR3 covers 12 residues. Germline values: CDR1 MNHEY, CDR2 SVGAGI. CDR3: CASSYAGQGQYF. CDR3 bases: TGTGCCAGCAGTTACGCAGGGCAGGGGCAGTATTTT.

The rearrangement links TRBV5-5 to TRBJ1-5; D is possibly TRBD1 (6 bases). The CDR3 has 14 residues. CDR1 is SGHKS, CDR2 YYEKEE, per germline (reference sequence). Trimming took 3 bases from V and 5 from J, leaving 12 bases between them. The CDR3 DNA reads TGTGCCAGCAGCTCCGGGACACCGGATCAGCCCCAGCATTTT. It codes for CASSSGTPDQPQHF.

The chain joins TRBV7-9 to TRBJ2-7; 10 positions agree with TRBD2. The J segment lost 2 bases and the V segment lost 4 bases, leaving 11 bases of the junction unmatched. Germline CDR1 is SEHNR and CDR2 is FQNEAQ (reference sequence). The CDR3 has 17 amino acids. The CDR3 DNA reads TGTGCCAGCAGCTCCACCTGGGGTGGACTAGCGGCCTACGAGCAGTACTTC. This sequence encodes CASSSTWGGLAAYEQYF.

This clonotype was picked up one time. The rearrangement uses TRBV19 and TRBJ2-3, with 10 bases fitting TRBD2. This CDR3 region has 18 residues. The ends lost 0 bases at V and 5 bases at J; junction bases unmatched: 11. Germline V lookup: CDR1 LNHDA, CDR2 SQIVND (reference sequence). CDR3 in amino acids: CASSIDLGVAGGVDTQYF. The CDR3 DNA reads as TGTGCCAGTAGTATAGATCTCGGAGTAGCGGGGGGTGTAGATACGCAGTATTTT.

This clonotype is medium-sized by share. V usage is TRBV6-5 and J usage is TRBJ1-2, with 8 bases identical to TRBD1. This CDR3 contains 14 residues. Germline V gene sequence: CDR1 MNHEY, CDR2 SVGAGI. V gave up 2 bases and J gave up 7 bases; unmatched junction bases: 6. The chain's CDR3 is CASSYGQGSLGYTF. In DNA, the CDR3 is TGTGCCAGCAGTTACGGACAGGGATCCCTTGGCTACACCTTC.

J is TRBJ2-7 and V is TRBV2, with D unclear. The V gene lost 5 bases and the J gene lost 3 bases, with 23 bases spanning the gap. Germline lookup yields CDR1 SNHLY and CDR2 FYNNEI. The CDR3 runs to 17 residues. The CDR3 reads CASSSLRGRRSLYEQYF. The DNA of the CDR3 is TGTGCCAGCAGTTCCCTCCGCGGACGGCGGTCCCTCTACGAGCAGTACTTC.

This clonotype is medium-sized (0.01 to 0.1%) within its sample. The CDR3 is CASSSGAPGTFF. CDR3 nucleotides: TGTGCCAGCAGCTCCGGTGCGCCGGGGACTTTCTTT. This rearrangement joins TRBV11-2 to TRBJ1-1, with D unresolved. This CDR3 comprises 12 residues. V gave up 4 bases and J gave up 12 bases, with 15 bases separating them. Germline V gives CDR1 SGHAT, CDR2 FQNNGV.